This TCR beta chain was obtained from a study of Tregs in tolerant kidney transplant recipients. The protocol was immunoSEQ multiplex PCR, while the TCRdb copy is restricted to in-frame clones and leaves out a portion. Of 60,000 or so clones in the sample, 80% to 90% are singletons; the top ten hold 2.1%. The germline V gene encodes CDR1 SGHDT and CDR2 YYEEEE. Trimming at V came to 1 base and at J to 1 base, leaving 3 bases not matched to a gene. The CDR3 runs 15 residues. Comment on this clone: Its antigen is currently unknown.

Study results and caveats: Biological reproducibility was not directly addressed, but technical replication error appeared minimal. Tregs expanded with activated donor B cells seemed most donor-specific. In tolerant patients, donor-specific Tregs outgrew total Tregs, suggesting antigen-driven expansion.

Here the sequenced sample was Tregs from blood, taken before the transplant. The V call is TRBV5-6, the J call TRBJ2-5; 8 bases are shared with TRBD1. The sequence was obtained from a human donor who received a combined kidney and bone marrow transplant. CDR3 nucleotides: TGTGCCAGCAGCTTGATCGGACAGGGCCAAGAGACCCAGTACTTC. Its translation is CASSLIGQGQETQYF.